The next 24 T cell receptor beta chains were all read from a single sample in a study of cytomegalovirus exposure and HLA in healthy donors. The PCR contained 60 Vbeta and 13 Jbeta primers. Data came from immunoSEQ multiplex PCR; TCRdb stores just in-frame clones and leaves some out. The sample records approximately 160,000 clones, about 75% being singletons. Sequencing was performed on PBMCs. Receptor source: a man aged 18 to 30 in good health and CMV-seronegative.

The gene calls are TRBV19 and TRBJ2-1, with 8 positions matching TRBD2. Germline trimming cut 3 bases from V and 0 bases from J; bases unmatched to any gene: 4. Per the germline V gene, CDR1 is LNHDA and CDR2 is SQIVND (reference sequence). The CDR3 loop spans 16 amino acids. The CDR3 loop reads CASSMSGSVSYNEQFF. CDR3 DNA sequence: TGTGCCAGTAGTATGAGCGGGAGTGTCTCCTACAATGAGCAGTTCTTC.

This chain uses TRBV18 with TRBJ2-7; TRBD1 aligns across 7 bases. J was trimmed by 5 bases and V by 1 base; bases with no gene match: 8. Germline V gives CDR1 KGHSH, CDR2 LQKENI. The CDR3 runs to 15 residues. The CDR3 coding sequence is TGTGCCAGCTCACCACAGGGGGCCTCGGCGGACGAGCAGTACTTC. It encodes CASSPQGASADEQYF. Complete variable domain (other parts from reference TRBV18 and TRBJ2-7): NAGVMQNPRHLVRRRGQEARLRCSPMKGHSHVYWYRQLPEEGLKFMVYLQKENIIDESGMPKERFSAEFPKEGPSILRIQQVVRGDSAAYFCASSPQGASADEQYFGPGTRLTVT.

The chain combines TRBV7-9 with TRBJ1-1; TRBD1 matches at 7 bases. CDR1 and CDR2 (germline): SEHNR, FQNEAQ (reference sequence). The CDR3 contains 16 residues. V lost 4 bases and J lost 1; bases outside the gene matches: 9. This chain's CDR3 is CASSSGTAEPNTEAFF. The CDR3 coding sequence is TGTGCCAGCAGCTCCGGGACAGCGGAACCGAACACTGAAGCTTTCTTT.

The J gene is TRBJ2-4, the V gene TRBV7-6, with TRBD1 matching 9 bases. Germline CDR1 and CDR2: SGHVS and FNYEAQ. The CDR3 loop spans 18 amino acids. Trimming at V came to 5 bases and at J to 1 base, leaving 12 bases not matched to a gene. The CDR3 DNA reads as TGTGCCAGCAGCCCAACCACACAGGGGGCGGGTGCCAAAAACATTCAGTACTTC. It yields the protein CASSPTTQGAGAKNIQYF.

The genes are TRBV19 and TRBJ1-5; D gene unclear. The length of the CDR3 is 12 residues. Germline values: CDR1 LNHDA, CDR2 SQIVND (reference sequence). CDR3 sequence reads: CAGLNLHQPQHF. The DNA of the CDR3 is TGTGCGGGCCTCAATCTCCATCAGCCCCAGCATTTT.

This chain links TRBV6-6 with TRBJ2-2; 11 nucleotides align to TRBD2. The CDR3 has 15 residues. CDR1 and CDR2 from the germline V gene are MNHNY and SVGAGI (reference sequence). With V trimmed by 8 bases and J by 4 bases, 6 bases remained unmatched. CDR3 sequence reads: CASSGTSGGTGELFF. The DNA for the CDR3 is TGTGCCAGCTCCGGGACTAGCGGCGGCACCGGGGAGCTGTTTTTT.

V gene TRBV5-1 combines with J gene TRBJ2-1, with 12 bases lining up with TRBD1. Germline V gene sequence: CDR1 SGHRS, CDR2 YFSETQ. Trimming at V came to 4 bases and at J to 8 bases, leaving 4 bases not matched to a gene. This CDR3 is built from 14 residues. The DNA for the CDR3 is TGCGCCAGCAGCGCCGGGACAGGGGGCGATGAGCAGTTCTTC. This encodes CASSAGTGGDEQFF.

This chain uses TRBV9 with TRBJ2-4, with TRBD2 matching over 7 bases. V was clipped by 0 bases and J by 8 bases; unmatched bases: 2. Germline lookup yields CDR1 SGDLS and CDR2 YYNGEE. The length of the CDR3 is 13 residues. This chain's CDR3 is CASSVAGGDIQYF. The CDR3 DNA is TGTGCCAGCAGCGTAGCTGGGGGGGACATTCAGTACTTC.

This chain links TRBV28 with TRBJ1-4; D may be TRBD1 (5 bases). The CDR3 consists of 14 residues. Germline V gives CDR1 MDHEN, CDR2 SYDVKM. Trimming removed 3 bases from V and 4 bases from J, with 9 bases in between. CDR3 sequence reads: CASSFQGGNEKLFF. The CDR3 DNA sequence: TGTGCCAGCAGTTTTCAGGGTGGTAATGAAAAACTGTTTTTT. Looking up the rest from reference TRBV28 and TRBJ1-4 gives the full variable domain: DVKVTQSSRYLVKRTGEKVFLECVQDMDHENMFWYRQDPGLGLRLIYFSYDVKMKEKGDIPEGYSVSREKKERFSLILESASTNQTSMYLCASSFQGGNEKLFFGSGTQLSVL.

CDR3 bases: TGTGCCAGCTCACCACCGGGACAGAGCACAGATACGCAGTATTTT. It encodes CASSPPGQSTDTQYF. The V call is TRBV18, the J call TRBJ2-3, with 7 bases fitting TRBD1. Unmatched junction bases numbered 0, after V lost 0 bases and J lost 0 bases. CDR1 and CDR2 (germline): KGHSH, LQKENI. CDR3 size: 15 residues.

J is TRBJ2-7 and V is TRBV7-6; 9 positions match TRBD2. In germline, CDR1 is SGHVS, CDR2 FNYEAQ. The CDR3 is 15 residues long. V shed 1 base and J 5 bases; nucleotides not matched to a gene: 6. Written as DNA, the CDR3 is TGTGCCAGCAGCTTAGAGGCGGGAGGGGGCCACGAGCAGTACTTC. This translates into CASSLEAGGGHEQYF.

V is TRBV28 and J is TRBJ2-5; D is ambiguous. Germline V CDR1 and CDR2: MDHEN, SYDVKM. Trimming took off 3 bases at V and 9 bases at J, with 11 bases between the two ends. There are 12 residues in the CDR3. Here the CDR3 DNA reads TGTGCCAGCAGTTTCCACCACCGAGCCCAGTACTTC. It codes for CASSFHHRAQYF.

The genes are TRBV28 and TRBJ1-2; 11 bases map to TRBD1. This CDR3 is 15 amino acids long. Germline lookup yields CDR1 MDHEN and CDR2 SYDVKM. The V and J ends lost 4 bases and 4 bases, in that order; junction bases with no gene match: 5. CDR3 bases: TGTGCCAGCAGTTGGGGGGACAGGGGGTTCTATGGCTACACCTTC. As protein: CASSWGDRGFYGYTF.

In nucleotides, the CDR3 is TGTGCCTGCCGACAGGGGGCCAATCAGCCCCAGCATTTT. Translating gives CACRQGANQPQHF. The V call is TRBV19, the J call TRBJ1-5, with 10 nucleotides matching TRBD1. This CDR3 has 13 residues. Losses at the gene ends were 11 bases for V and 3 bases for J; bases not matched to a gene: 4. Germline CDR1 LNHDA, CDR2 SQIVND (reference sequence).

The V and J genes are TRBV5-6 and TRBJ2-1; TRBD2 matches at 11 bases. J was trimmed by 7 bases and V by 1 base; bases with no gene match: 4. The length of the CDR3 is 15 residues. The germline gives CDR1 SGHDT, CDR2 YYEEEE. The CDR3 DNA reads as TGTGCCAGCAGCTTGACTAGCGGGAGTTTAAATGAGCAGTTCTTC. Encoded protein: CASSLTSGSLNEQFF.

V and J are TRBV27 and TRBJ2-5; tentatively, D is TRBD2 (5 bases). With the DNA end fitting TRBJ2-7 better, the J assignment may be wrong. This CDR3 has 14 amino acids. CDR1 and CDR2 from the germline V gene are MNHEY and SMNVEV (reference sequence). CDR3 in amino acids: CASSLGLANYEQYF. The CDR3 coding sequence is TGTGCCAGCAGTTTAGGCCTAGCTAACTACGAGCAGTACTTC.

This rearrangement joins TRBV19 to TRBJ2-7; maybe TRBD2 (5 bases). This CDR3 contains 13 residues. The V gene lost 4 bases and the J gene lost 3 bases, with 10 bases spanning the gap. The germline V gene encodes CDR1 LNHDA and CDR2 SQIVND (reference sequence). CDR3 DNA sequence: TGTGCCAGTAGTACCCCCGGGGTCTACGAGCAGTACTTC. It specifies CASSTPGVYEQYF.

This clone was recorded a few times. V is TRBV18 and J is TRBJ2-5; the match to TRBD1 covers 7 bases. Trimming at V came to 1 base and at J to 5 bases, leaving 7 bases not matched to a gene. Germline-derived CDR1 and CDR2 are KGHSH and LQKENI. The CDR3 is made up of 15 amino acids. DNA for the CDR3: TGTGCCAGCTCACCACACAGGGGCCCTCAGGAGACCCAGTACTTC. Its translation is CASSPHRGPQETQYF.

This chain links TRBV28 with TRBJ2-1; D possibly corresponds to TRBD2 (5 bases). V dropped 8 bases and J dropped 1 base, with 9 bases sitting between them. The CDR3 covers 13 residues. Germline-derived CDR1 and CDR2 are MDHEN and SYDVKM. In DNA, the CDR3 is TGTGCCAGCGGAGGCACTTCCTACAATGAGCAGTTCTTC. This encodes CASGGTSYNEQFF.

This chain links TRBV18 with TRBJ2-2; weak D call: TRBD2 (6 bases). Trimming took off 0 bases at V and 4 bases at J, with 9 bases between the two ends. CDR3 length equals 15 residues. CDR1 KGHSH and CDR2 LQKENI come from the germline V gene. DNA for the CDR3: TGTGCCAGCTCACCACCGGGGGGAGTCACCGGGGAGCTGTTTTTT. Encoded protein: CASSPPGGVTGELFF.

This clone was detected only a few times. V is TRBV18 and J is TRBJ1-5; TRBD1 is a possible D gene (6 bases). CDR3 length: 15 residues. Between the trimmed V and J ends, which lost 6 bases and 2 bases, there was a span of 14 bases. The V gene's germline CDR1 is KGHSH and CDR2 LQKENI. CDR3 in amino acids: CASSSTGNGNQPQHF. The CDR3 region has the DNA TGTGCCAGCTCCTCCACAGGGAACGGCAATCAGCCCCAGCATTTT.

The genes are TRBV15 and TRBJ2-5, with 10 bases lining up with TRBD1. In germline, CDR1 is LNHNV, CDR2 YYDKDF (reference sequence). This CDR3 is built from 14 residues. With 2 bases clipped from V and 12 bases from J, the junction kept 9 bases outside the gene matches. This CDR3 is CATSRFKGGTGEYF. CDR3 coding DNA: TGTGCCACCAGCAGATTCAAAGGAGGGACAGGGGAGTACTTC.

The rearrangement uses TRBV10-3 and TRBJ2-1; 8 positions agree with TRBD2. The CDR3 is made up of 17 amino acids. The ends lost 2 bases at V and 5 bases at J; junction bases unmatched: 11. Germline CDR1 is ENHRY and CDR2 is SYGVKD. CDR3 region: CAISEPSGRGSNNEQFF. The CDR3 DNA sequence: TGTGCCATCAGTGAGCCAAGCGGGAGAGGGAGCAACAATGAGCAGTTCTTC.

This clone showed up just once. The chain uses TRBV7-8 and TRBJ2-5; 7 nucleotides agree with TRBD2. The germline V gene encodes CDR1 SGHVS and CDR2 FQNEAQ. CDR3 length equals 14 residues. V lost 8 bases, J lost 4 bases, and 10 bases stayed unmatched. CDR3 in DNA: TGTGCCAGCTTGAGGGAGGGCCGGGTAGAGACCCAGTACTTC. Amino acid sequence: CASLREGRVETQYF.